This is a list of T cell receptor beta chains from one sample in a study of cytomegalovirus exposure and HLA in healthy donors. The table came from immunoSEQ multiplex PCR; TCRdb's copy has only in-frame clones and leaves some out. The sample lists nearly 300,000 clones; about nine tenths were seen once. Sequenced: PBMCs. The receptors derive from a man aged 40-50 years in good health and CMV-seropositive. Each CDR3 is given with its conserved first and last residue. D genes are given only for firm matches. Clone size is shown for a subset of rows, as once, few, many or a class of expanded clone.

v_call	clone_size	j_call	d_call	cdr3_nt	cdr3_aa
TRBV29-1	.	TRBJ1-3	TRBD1	TGCAGCGTTGGAGGGACAGGGCCCGGAAACACCATATATTTT	CSVGGTGPGNTIYF
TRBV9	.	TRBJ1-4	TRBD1	TGTGCCAGCAGCGTGGGACAGGGGCCTGGAACGAGAGGGTTAAAACTGTTTTTT	CASSVGQGPGTRGLKLFF
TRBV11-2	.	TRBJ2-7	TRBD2	TGTGCCAGCAGCTCCCAAGGACTAGAAGCCTACGAGCAGTACTTC	CASSSQGLEAYEQYF
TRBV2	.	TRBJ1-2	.	TGTGCCAGCACAAGTAGGGGATATGGCTACACCTTC	CASTSRGYGYTF
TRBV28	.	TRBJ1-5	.	TGTGCCAGCAGGAGTTTCGGGGTGGGCAATCAGCCCCAGCATTTT	CASRSFGVGNQPQHF
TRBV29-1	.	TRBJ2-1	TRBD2	TGCAGCGCACGAGGACTAGCGGAATACAATGAGCAGTTCTTC	CSARGLAEYNEQFF
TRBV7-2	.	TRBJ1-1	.	TGTGCCAGCAGCGTCGGGGTAGGGAACACTGAAGCTTTCTTT	CASSVGVGNTEAFF
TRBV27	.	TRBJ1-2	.	TGTGCCAGCAGTTTATCTGGGCCAGGGCTTTCTAACTATGGCTACACCTTC	CASSLSGPGLSNYGYTF
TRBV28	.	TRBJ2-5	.	TGTGCCAGCATTGGCCCGAGGGCACACCAAGAGACCCAGTACTTC	CASIGPRAHQETQYF
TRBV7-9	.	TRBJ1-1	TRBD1	TGTGCCAGCAGCTTAGCCGATTACAGTTTCAGGGGGACCTACACTGAAGCTTTCTTT	CASSLADYSFRGTYTEAFF
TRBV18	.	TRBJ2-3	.	TGTGCCAGCTCGCATCCTGAGCGAGGATCGGACCAGGGGGATACGCAGTATTTT	CASSHPERGSDQGDTQYF
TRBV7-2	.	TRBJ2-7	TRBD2	TGTGCCAGCAGCCCGAAGACTAGCGGGACAACCTTCGGGGGGGAGCAGTACTTC	CASSPKTSGTTFGGEQYF
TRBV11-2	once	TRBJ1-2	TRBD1	TGTGCCAGCAGTCCTTACAGGGGGACCTATGGCTACACCTTC	CASSPYRGTYGYTF
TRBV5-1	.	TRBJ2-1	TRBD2	TGCGCCAGCAGCTTGGACTTCGCTAGCGGAGCCCTTTACAATGAGCAGTTCTTC	CASSLDFASGALYNEQFF
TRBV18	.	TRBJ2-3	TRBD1	TGTGCCAGCTCACAACAGGGGGTTAGCACAGATACGCAGTATTTT	CASSQQGVSTDTQYF
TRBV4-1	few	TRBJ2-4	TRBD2	TGCGCCAGCAGCCAAGCTCGGACTAGCAGGAACATTCAGTACTTC	CASSQARTSRNIQYF
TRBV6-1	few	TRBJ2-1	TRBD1	TGTGCCAGCAGTGCTCAGACAGGGGGGGTCTACAATGAGCAGTTCTTC	CASSAQTGGVYNEQFF
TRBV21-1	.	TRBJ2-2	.	TGTGCCAGCAGCAAACCCCTCCCCGGCAGGGGGGACACCGGGGAGCTGTTTTTT	CASSKPLPGRGDTGELFF
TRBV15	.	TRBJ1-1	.	TGTGCCACCAGCAGAGTGCGACAGGACCGAGAAGCTTTCTTT	CATSRVRQDREAFF
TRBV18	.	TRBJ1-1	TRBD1	TGTGCCAGCTCACCACGGACAGGGTACATCCCCAACACTGAAGCTTTCTTT	CASSPRTGYIPNTEAFF
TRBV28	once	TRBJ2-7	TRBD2	TGTGCCAGCAGTTCCCCGGGGGAGGGCCACGAGCAGTACTTC	CASSSPGEGHEQYF
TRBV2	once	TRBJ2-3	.	TGTGCCAGCAGTGATAGCAGGGCCAGCACAGATACGCAGTATTTT	CASSDSRASTDTQYF
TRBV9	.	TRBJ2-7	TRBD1	TGTGCCAGCAGCTCCGGGACAGGCGGGGCCTCCTACGAGCAGTACTTC	CASSSGTGGASYEQYF
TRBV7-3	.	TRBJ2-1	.	TGTGCCAGCAGCTCAGTGTCCAGGGCGGGATCCTCCTACAATGAGCAGTTCTTC	CASSSVSRAGSSYNEQFF
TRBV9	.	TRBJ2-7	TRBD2	TGTGCCAGCAGCGTATTGGAAGCGGGGGTGGGGGAGCAGTACTTC	CASSVLEAGVGEQYF
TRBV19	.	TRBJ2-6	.	TGTGCCAGTAGTCTAGGACGCACCAGGGACTCTGGGGCCAACGTCCTGACTTTC	CASSLGRTRDSGANVLTF
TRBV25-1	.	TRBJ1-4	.	TGTGCCAGCAGTGTGGGAGGGAGGGGTACTAATGAAAAACTGTTTTTT	CASSVGGRGTNEKLFF
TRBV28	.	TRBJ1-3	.	TGTGCCAGCAGCCTAGACGGGATCTCTGGAAACACCATATATTTT	CASSLDGISGNTIYF
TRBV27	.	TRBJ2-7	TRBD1	TGTGCCAGCAGTTCCCCCGGGACAGTAGGCTACGAGCAGTACTTC	CASSSPGTVGYEQYF
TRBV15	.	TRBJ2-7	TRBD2	TGTGCCACCAGCAGTAGACTAGCGAGGACCTACGAGCAGTACTTC	CATSSRLARTYEQYF
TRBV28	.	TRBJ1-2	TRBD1	TGTGCCAGCAGTTTATTGGACAGGGGTGGCGGCTACACCTTC	CASSLLDRGGGYTF
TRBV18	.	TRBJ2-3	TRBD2	TGTGCCAGCTCATCCCTAGCGGGAGCAAGGACAGATACGCAGTATTTT	CASSSLAGARTDTQYF
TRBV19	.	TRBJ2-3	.	TGTGCCAGTAGTATACGGAGGGAGAGCACAGATACGCAGTATTTT	CASSIRRESTDTQYF
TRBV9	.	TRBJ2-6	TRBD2	TGTGCCAGCAGCGTGGGACTAGCGGGAGGTTCTGGGGCCAACGTCCTGACTTTC	CASSVGLAGGSGANVLTF
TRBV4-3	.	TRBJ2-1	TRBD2	TGCGCCAGCAGCCGCCACGATGGACTAGCGGGCCTCTACAATGAGCAGTTCTTC	CASSRHDGLAGLYNEQFF
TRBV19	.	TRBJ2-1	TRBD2	TGTGCCAGTAACTTCGGGGGGGGGAATGAGCAGTTCTTC	CASNFGGGNEQFF
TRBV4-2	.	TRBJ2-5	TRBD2	TGTGCCAGCAGCCAAGGGGACTCTAGCGGGAGGGGCACGCGGACCCAGTACTTC	CASSQGDSSGRGTRTQYF
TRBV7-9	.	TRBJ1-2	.	TGTGCCAGCAGCCCAACCCCCCCGGGACTGAACTATGGCTACACCTTC	CASSPTPPGLNYGYTF
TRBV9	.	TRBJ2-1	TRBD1	TGTGCCAGCAGCGTGGACAGGGGTGGGATCAATGAGCAGTTCTTC	CASSVDRGGINEQFF
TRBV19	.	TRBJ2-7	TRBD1	TGTGCCAGTAGTCCCGGGACAGGGACCTACGAGCAGTACTTC	CASSPGTGTYEQYF
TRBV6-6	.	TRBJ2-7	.	TGTGCCAGCAGTTACGGCATTGGACAGTCCTACGAGCAGTACTTC	CASSYGIGQSYEQYF
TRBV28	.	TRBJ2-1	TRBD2	TGTGCCAGCAGTTTGACCCTACTAGCGGACAATGAGCAGTTCTTC	CASSLTLLADNEQFF
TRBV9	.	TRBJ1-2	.	TGTGCCAGCAGCGCCGGACAGCTAGACTATGGCTACACCTTC	CASSAGQLDYGYTF
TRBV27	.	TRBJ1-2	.	TGTGCCAGCAGTTTATCGGCAGGGAGGGGCTATGGCTACACCTTC	CASSLSAGRGYGYTF
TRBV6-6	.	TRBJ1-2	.	TGTGCCAGCAGTTACTCGTCGGTCTATGGCTACACCTTC	CASSYSSVYGYTF
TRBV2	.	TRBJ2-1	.	TGTGCCAGCAAACGGGGGGCCACCTACAATGAGCAGTTCTTC	CASKRGATYNEQFF
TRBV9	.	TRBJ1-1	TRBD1	TGTGCCAGCAGCGTAGTTGGGACAGGGTTCACTGAAGCTTTCTTT	CASSVVGTGFTEAFF
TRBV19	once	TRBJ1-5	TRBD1	TGTGCCAGTAGTACCACAGGGGTTGTCAATCAGCCCCAGCATTTT	CASSTTGVVNQPQHF
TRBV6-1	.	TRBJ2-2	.	TGTGCCAGCGCAGCCAGGGGGAACACCGGGGAGCTGTTTTTT	CASAARGNTGELFF
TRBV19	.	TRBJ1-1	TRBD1	TGTGCCAGTAGTACCCGACAGGGGCCGCTGAACACTGAAGCTTTCTTT	CASSTRQGPLNTEAFF
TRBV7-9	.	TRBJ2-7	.	TGTTCCAGCAGCTTAGAGGTTAGCTACTACGAGCAGTACTTC	CSSSLEVSYYEQYF
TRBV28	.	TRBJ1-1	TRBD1	TGTGCCAGCAGCCGGACAGGGGAATCGGCTGAAGCTTTCTTT	CASSRTGESAEAFF
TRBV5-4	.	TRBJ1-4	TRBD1	TGTGCCAGCAGCGCGGCACCGGGACAGGCGGCAGAAAAACTGTTTTTT	CASSAAPGQAAEKLFF
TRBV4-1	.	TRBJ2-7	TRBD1	TGCGCCAGCAGCCACCTCTTCGGGACAGGGGTCCACGAGCAGTACTTC	CASSHLFGTGVHEQYF
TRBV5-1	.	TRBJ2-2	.	TGCGCCAGCAGCCCTCGCACGGGGATTAACACCGGGGAGCTGTTTTTT	CASSPRTGINTGELFF
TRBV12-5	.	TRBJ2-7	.	TGTGCTAGTGGTTTGGTAACCGAACCGGGAAGAGCCTACGAGCAGTACTTC	CASGLVTEPGRAYEQYF
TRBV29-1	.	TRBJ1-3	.	TGCAGCGTTGAATCAACTGGAAACACCATATATTTT	CSVESTGNTIYF
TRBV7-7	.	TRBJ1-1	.	TGTGCTAGCAGCCTCTCCCATGGCTCTGAAGCTTTCTTT	CASSLSHGSEAFF